The T cell receptor (beta chain) described here comes from a study of cytomegalovirus exposure and HLA in healthy donors (dated by TCRdb to about 2017). Regarding the research as a whole: According to an earlier analysis of around 600 of the donors, about 180 million T cells yielded 90 million to 140 million unique TCR beta sequences and 276 Gb of sequence data. Along with the approximately 700-subject first cohort, a separate validation cohort of over a hundred different subjects was used. A later genetic analysis took genome-wide SNP genotypes for about 55% of the roughly 670 donors and used that subset as a discovery cohort. Because of strong linkage in the cohort, 4 to 6 DR-DQ haplotypes were treated as single units for association and clustering. The T cell repertoires of around 730 subjects were profiled by immunosequencing and related to cytomegalovirus serostatus. The study aimed to test whether cataloging public T cell receptors could reveal signatures of past pathogen exposure. Rather than drawing on any new phenotypic data, the later analysis identified candidate immune exposures from TCR beta sequences and the way those sequences occurred across donors. A later analysis re-examined previously published TCR beta repertoires from just over 650 donors and added high-resolution HLA genotyping to investigate patterns of TCR occurrence. Of the 350 to 450 genotyped donors, roughly 85% fell in the genetic ancestry cluster associated with self-reported Caucasian donors. Alongside the repertoire data, information on donor age, sex, ethnicity and CMV serostatus was compiled. Among roughly 370 genotyped donors of the cohort, an average of around 240,000 unique TCR beta nucleotide sequences were sequenced per donor, roughly a sixth of them non-productive. An earlier analysis of approximately 580 of the donors used high-throughput TCR beta sequencing to judge whether each TCR beta V gene segment behaved as functional or pseudogenic. The study combined high-throughput TCR immunosequencing, statistical association of individual TCRs with disease status, and machine learning to predict cytomegalovirus infection status. HLA typing included class I and class II loci at four-digit resolution. Every repertoire in the discovery cohort had been generated on one and the same sequencing platform. The number of typed donors differed by locus: about 629-640 for A, B, C, DRB1 and DQB1; some 540 for DQA1; around 610 for DPA1; and around 470 for DPB1. Approximately 300 gigabases of sequencing data and around 80 million unique TCR sequences made up an early release that covered several hundred HLA-typed donors.

The cohort comprised 550 to 700 healthy bone marrow donors. At the time of sampling, every cohort member was nominally healthy, though immune exposures that went unrecorded were likely present. The donor tested CMV seronegative and was one of the 352 seronegative cohort members. Every donor gave a peripheral blood sample, and the peripheral blood mononuclear cells from that sample were used for TCR beta sequencing. Genomic DNA extraction from the blood cell samples was performed with the Qiagen DNeasy Blood Extraction Kit. Reading the germline V gene gives CDR1 MGHRA and CDR2 YSYEKL. Reading from cysteine to phenylalanine, the CDR3 counts 15 amino acids. Left in the record is the CDR3 DNA by itself, 45 bases read in frame from the first base. V lost 2 bases and J lost 3 bases; the stretch between them is 13 bases long. This clone appeared a few times. There is no known antigen for this receptor. The record has no base qualities; no much larger clone is one base away.

To prepare the library, the immunoSEQ multiplex PCR assay was applied. For the multiplex PCR, a mixture combining 60 forward primers for TCR Vbeta segments and 13 reverse primers for TCR Jbeta segments was used. Amplification of the CDR3 region of rearranged TCR beta genes was performed with a multiplex PCR assay on genomic DNA. On the Illumina HiSeq System, the amplified TCR beta libraries were sequenced as 87-base-pair reads. In the original analysis: A later analysis counted approximately 76 million unique TCR beta chains across the 650 to 700 repertoires, and some 12 million of these chains were shared by at least two donors. Raw reads were error-corrected and collapsed into unique sequences with a nearest-neighbor algorithm that merged closely related sequences to remove PCR and sequencing errors. CDR3 sequences were aligned to IMGT reference sequences to assign V, D and J gene segments. For a sequence to be retained, a match of at least six nucleotides was required to both a V gene segment and a J gene segment. A rearrangement was called productive if the CDR3 had no stop codons and remained in frame with V and J, and every other rearrangement was called non-productive. Following IMGT convention, CDR3 was defined as the stretch from the second conserved V-encoded cysteine up to the conserved J-encoded phenylalanine. The earlier analysis of fewer than 750 of the donors excluded sequences that lacked an unambiguous match to a single V gene segment. In an earlier analysis of approximately 560 of the donors, a V segment was called functional when productive rearrangements were above 56.7%, and segregating when the standard deviation between donors exceeded 5%. A statistical classification framework was developed to diagnose cytomegalovirus status using the catalog of TCR beta chain sequences. V and J gene assignment, in a later analysis, came from comparing TCR nucleotide sequences with IMGT/GENE-DB human TR gene sequences. Using the TCRdist pipeline, a later analysis assigned CDR3 sequences along with most-parsimonious VDJ recombination scenarios. A later analysis defined each TCR beta chain by its CDR3 amino acid sequence plus V-gene family, and excluded reads lacking a unique V-gene family. As a way to deal with suspected cross-contamination and a sequencing artifact, a later analysis dropped nearly 600 nucleotide sequences that were highly shared and had low generation probability. A later analysis calculated a clonal expansion index for each public chain from normalized within-repertoire ranks of inferred template counts. A later analysis computed generation probabilities with a VDJ recombination model fitted to out-of-frame rearrangements, and checked the results against IGoR. In a later analysis, hypergeometric tests were used to score TCR-TCR, TCR-HLA and TCR-CMV co-occurrence, with a repertoire-size bias correction applied to TCR pairs. A later analysis estimated false discovery rates by permuting HLA or CMV assignments 20 times. In a later analysis, co-occurring TCRs were grouped using DBSCAN, with TCRdist sequence similarity added in when clustering inside HLA-allele-positive subsets. For co-occurrence clustering, repertoires with fewer than 30,000 or more than 120,000 public chains were excluded, along with roughly 5 repertoires with anomalous nucleotide sharing. The source is immuneACCESS, and TCRdb retained only in-frame sequences with V and J called. Part of the clones is not carried over; for the studies checked, unresolved V genes explain less than half of this, and the remainder is unexplained. V, J and clone size reflect that table, while D and trimming were determined from the DNA. This sample is represented by 100,000 to 150,000 clones; 70% to 90% of them were singletons. The ten biggest clones cover approximately 1.5% of the sample.

Study-level results and caveats: A cluster of highly shared sequence variants was judged likely to represent a technical artifact of the sequencing pipeline. This cohort had only TCR beta chains sequenced, and the lack of alpha or paired-chain data limited which features could be detected. Broadly in line with IMGT annotations, most TCR beta V segments showed up in productive rearrangements about 90% or about 30% of the time in an earlier analysis of several hundred of the donors. Sequencing depth was assumed to be roughly uniform across donors in the presence/absence analyses, though that assumption may not hold. Because counts were too low, some 16 rarely observed V segments, including chromosome 9 orphons, were excluded from the earlier analysis of fewer than 650 of the donors. Strong co-occurrence of HLA alleles, especially DR and DQ, made assigning TCR associations to individual alleles difficult. Compared with equally common non-associated chains, HLA-associated TCR beta chains in a later analysis were more clonally expanded and had lower generation probabilities. A total of roughly 160 TCR beta chains were listed by the study as associated with cytomegalovirus. Immune exposure information for the cohort was limited to CMV serostatus. A further reported finding was that TCR beta sequences accurately predicted the HLA-A and HLA-B alleles for most subjects in the first cohort. While some public TCRs were present in many individuals, most TCR sequences turned up only very rarely across donors. Specific HLA alleles were associated with roughly 17,000 TCR beta sequences at a false discovery rate of 0.05 in a later analysis. According to the authors, the approach could potentially be generalized to other disease states and immunological phenotypes. V-gene and J-gene trimming of TCR beta chains was associated with a missense DCLRE1C variant in a later genetic analysis, and the association was replicated in an independent cohort. According to a later genetic analysis, donors in an Asian-associated ancestry cluster had fewer N-insertions in productive TCRs than the roughly 660-donor mean. The 87-base-pair reads could not distinguish some IMGT-functional V segments, including TRBV6-2 and TRBV6-3, so those segments were excluded. HLA typing was unavailable for some donors at each locus, so association tests used only the typed subset. In vitro tests confirmed that three of the cytomegalovirus-associated TCR beta chains recognize cytomegalovirus antigens. A later analysis found that most CMV-associated TCR beta chains appeared HLA-restricted, with HLA associations seemingly driven largely by CMV exposure. In both the original and validation cohorts, the classifier was reported to diagnose cytomegalovirus status with high specificity and sensitivity. Correlated functional status among segregating V segments might be attributable to linkage disequilibrium, but an unknown experimental factor could not be ruled out. According to a later analysis, parvovirus B19, influenza, CMV and Epstein-Barr virus appeared linked to several top co-occurrence clusters. According to a later analysis, TCR association rates differed among HLA loci, with DRB1 alleles showing the most associated TCRs and HLA-C alleles showing the fewest.

Sequenced sample: PBMCs. The receptor chain draws on TRBV4-1 and TRBJ1-1, and TRBD1 may be the D gene, going by 5 matching bases. This TCR came from a man aged 40-55 years in good health and CMV-seronegative. CDR3 sequence: CASSQNIIGDTEAFF. The DNA reads TGCGCCAGCAGCCAAAATATAATAGGGGACACTGAAGCTTTCTTT.